This TCR beta chain stems from a study of blood T cells in healthy people across ages. Germline V gene data show CDR1 as LNHDA and CDR2 as SQIVND (reference sequence). The CDR3 loop spans 15 amino acids. Trimming cost V 4 bases and J 7 bases, with 17 bases left between them. The use of a sample-barcoded 5' primer and a J-beta primer mix characterized a second PCR of about 7 to 12 cycles. Each sample provided no less than 2.5 million CDR3-containing paired-end reads. From the 5' RACE reads, TCRdb called clonotypes with MiXCR, one entry per CDR3 protein. The table has 710,000 or so distinct CDR3 sequences, 32% seen once.

V usage is TRBV19 and J usage is TRBJ2-1; TRBD1 or TRBD2 may be the D gene (5 bases each). The TCR was taken from a woman over 75 in good health. Sequenced material: blood. This chain's CDR3 is CASSTGTLIQNEQFF. DNA for the CDR3: TGTGCCAGTAGTACCGGGACCTTAATCCAAAATGAGCAGTTCTTC. The full variable domain, with the rest looked up from reference TRBV19 and TRBJ2-1, is DGGITQSPKYLFRKEGQNVTLSCEQNLNHDAMYWYRQDPGQGLRLIYYSQIVNDFQKGDIAEGYSVSREKKESFPLTVTSAQKNPTAFYLCASSTGTLIQNEQFFGPGTRLTVL.